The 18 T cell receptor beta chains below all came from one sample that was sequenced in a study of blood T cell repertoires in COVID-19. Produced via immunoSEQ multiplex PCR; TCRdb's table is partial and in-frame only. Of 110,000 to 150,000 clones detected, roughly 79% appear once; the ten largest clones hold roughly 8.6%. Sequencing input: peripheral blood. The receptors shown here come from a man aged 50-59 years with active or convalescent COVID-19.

The CDR3 sequence is CASSQDGQGRFYGYTF. Here the CDR3 DNA reads TGCGCCAGCAGCCAAGACGGGCAGGGCCGATTCTATGGCTACACCTTC. The chain links TRBV4-1 to TRBJ1-2; possible D gene TRBD1, 5 bases. This CDR3 spans 16 amino acids. V was cut by 0 bases and J by 4 bases, with 15 bases left in between. Germline V CDR1 and CDR2: MGHRA, YSYEKL.

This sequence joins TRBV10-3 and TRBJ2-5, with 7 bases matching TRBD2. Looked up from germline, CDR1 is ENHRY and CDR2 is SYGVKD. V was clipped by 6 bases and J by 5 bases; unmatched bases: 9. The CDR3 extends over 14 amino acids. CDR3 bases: TGTGCCATCAGAGCAGGGCGGGAGTGGGAGACCCAGTACTTC. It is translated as CAIRAGREWETQYF.

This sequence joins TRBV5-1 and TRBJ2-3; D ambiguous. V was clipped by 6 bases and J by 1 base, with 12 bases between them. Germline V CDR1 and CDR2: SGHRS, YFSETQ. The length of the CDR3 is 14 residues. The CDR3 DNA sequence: TGCGCCAGCACCGCTCACTCGGGCACAGATACGCAGTATTTT. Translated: CASTAHSGTDTQYF.

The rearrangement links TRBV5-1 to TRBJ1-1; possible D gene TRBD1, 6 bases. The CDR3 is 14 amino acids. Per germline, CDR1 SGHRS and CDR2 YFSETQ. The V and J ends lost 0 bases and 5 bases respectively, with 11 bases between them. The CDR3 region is CASSLAGVRTEAFF. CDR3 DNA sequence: TGCGCCAGCAGCTTGGCAGGGGTAAGGACTGAAGCTTTCTTT.

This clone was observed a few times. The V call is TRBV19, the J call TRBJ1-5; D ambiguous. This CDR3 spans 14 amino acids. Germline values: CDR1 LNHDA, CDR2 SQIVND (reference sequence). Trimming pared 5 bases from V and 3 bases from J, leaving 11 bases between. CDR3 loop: CASSFWQNNQPQHF. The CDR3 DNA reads TGTGCCAGTAGTTTTTGGCAGAACAATCAGCCCCAGCATTTT.

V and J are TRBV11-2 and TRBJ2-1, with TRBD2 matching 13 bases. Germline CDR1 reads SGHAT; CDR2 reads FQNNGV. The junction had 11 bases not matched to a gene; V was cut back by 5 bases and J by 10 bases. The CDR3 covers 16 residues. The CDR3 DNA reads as TGTGCCAGCAGCCGAATAACTAGCGGGAGGGCCAGGGAGCAGTTCTTC. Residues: CASSRITSGRAREQFF.

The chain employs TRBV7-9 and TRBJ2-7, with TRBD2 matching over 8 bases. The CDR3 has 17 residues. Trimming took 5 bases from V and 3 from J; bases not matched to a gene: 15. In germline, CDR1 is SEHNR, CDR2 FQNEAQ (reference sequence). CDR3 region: CASSPRSGSPGSYEQYF. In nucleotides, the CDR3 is TGTGCCAGCAGCCCCCGGAGCGGGAGTCCTGGGAGCTACGAGCAGTACTTC.

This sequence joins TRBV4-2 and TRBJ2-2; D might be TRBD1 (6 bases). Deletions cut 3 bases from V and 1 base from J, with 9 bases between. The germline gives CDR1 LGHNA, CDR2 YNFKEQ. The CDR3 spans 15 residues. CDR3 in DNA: TGTGCCAGCAGCCAGGTACAGGGGAACACCGGGGAGCTGTTTTTT. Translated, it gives CASSQVQGNTGELFF.

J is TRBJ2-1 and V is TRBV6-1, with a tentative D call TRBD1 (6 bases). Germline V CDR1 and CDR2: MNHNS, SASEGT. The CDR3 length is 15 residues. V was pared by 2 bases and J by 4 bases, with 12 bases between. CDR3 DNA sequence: TGTGCCAGCAGTGAACTGGGGGCAGTTTACAATGAGCAGTTCTTC. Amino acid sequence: CASSELGAVYNEQFF.

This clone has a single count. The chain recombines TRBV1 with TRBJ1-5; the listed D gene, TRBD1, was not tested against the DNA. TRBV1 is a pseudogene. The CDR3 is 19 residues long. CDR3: CTSSQGVVVRQGGNQPQHF. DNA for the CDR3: TGCACCAGCAGCCAAGGGGTGGTGGTGAGACAGGGAGGCAATCAGCCCCAGCATTTT.

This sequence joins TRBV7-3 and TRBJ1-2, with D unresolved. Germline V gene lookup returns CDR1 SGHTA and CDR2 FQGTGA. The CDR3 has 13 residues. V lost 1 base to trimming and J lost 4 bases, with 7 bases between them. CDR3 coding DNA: TGTGCCAGCAGCTTAAGAGCGGGCTATGGCTACACCTTC. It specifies CASSLRAGYGYTF.

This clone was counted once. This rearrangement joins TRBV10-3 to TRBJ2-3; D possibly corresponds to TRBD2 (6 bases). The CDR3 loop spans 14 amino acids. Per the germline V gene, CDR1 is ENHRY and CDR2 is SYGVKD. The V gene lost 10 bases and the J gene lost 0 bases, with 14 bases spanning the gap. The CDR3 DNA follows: TGTGCCACCCGATACGGGACTAGCACAGATACGCAGTATTTT. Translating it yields CATRYGTSTDTQYF.

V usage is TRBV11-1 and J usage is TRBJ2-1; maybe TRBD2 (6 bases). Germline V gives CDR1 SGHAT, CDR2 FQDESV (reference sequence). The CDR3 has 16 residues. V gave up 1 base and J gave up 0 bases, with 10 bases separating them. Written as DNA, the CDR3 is TGTGCCAGCAGCTTAGAAGGGACTTACTCCTACAATGAGCAGTTCTTC. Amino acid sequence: CASSLEGTYSYNEQFF.

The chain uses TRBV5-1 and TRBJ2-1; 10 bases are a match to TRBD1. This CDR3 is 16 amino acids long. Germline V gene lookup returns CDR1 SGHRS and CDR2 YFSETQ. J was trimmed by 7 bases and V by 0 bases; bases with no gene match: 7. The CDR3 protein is CASSLGDRGRVNEQFF. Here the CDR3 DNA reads TGCGCCAGCAGCTTGGGTGACAGGGGGCGCGTGAATGAGCAGTTCTTC.

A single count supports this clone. The DNA of the CDR3 is TGTGCCATCAGTGGAAGGGGGCAGGGCACCGGGGAGCTGTTTTTT. Protein product: CAISGRGQGTGELFF. The J gene is TRBJ2-2, the V gene TRBV10-3; 7 positions agree with TRBD1. CDR1 and CDR2 from the germline V gene are ENHRY and SYGVKD. With V trimmed by 4 bases and J by 4 bases, 6 bases remained unmatched. The CDR3 extends over 15 amino acids.

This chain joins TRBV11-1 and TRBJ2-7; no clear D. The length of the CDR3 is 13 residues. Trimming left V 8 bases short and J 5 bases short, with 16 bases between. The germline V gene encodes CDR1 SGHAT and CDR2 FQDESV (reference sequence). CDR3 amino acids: CASRPVGFHEQYF. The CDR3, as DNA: TGTGCCAGCCGCCCTGTTGGCTTCCACGAGCAGTACTTC. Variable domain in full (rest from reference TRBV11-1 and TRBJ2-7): EAEVAQSPRYKITEKSQAVAFWCDPISGHATLYWYRQILGQGPELLVQFQDESVVDDSQLPKDRFSAERLKGVDSTLKIQPAELGDSAMYLCASRPVGFHEQYFGPGTRLTVT.

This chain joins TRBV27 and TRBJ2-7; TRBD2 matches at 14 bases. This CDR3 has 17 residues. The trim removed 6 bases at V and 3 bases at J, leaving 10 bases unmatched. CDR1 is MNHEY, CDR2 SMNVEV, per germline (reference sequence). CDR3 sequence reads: CASRPGTSGRSVYEQYF. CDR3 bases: TGTGCCAGCAGACCCGGGACTAGCGGGAGATCGGTCTACGAGCAGTACTTC.

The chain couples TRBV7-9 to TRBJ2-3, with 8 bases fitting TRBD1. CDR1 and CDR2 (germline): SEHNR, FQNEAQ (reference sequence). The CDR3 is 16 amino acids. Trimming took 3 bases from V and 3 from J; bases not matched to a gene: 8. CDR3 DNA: TGTGCCAGCAGCTTCACGGGGACAGGAGCTACAGATACGCAGTATTTT. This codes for CASSFTGTGATDTQYF.